This is a list of T cell receptor beta chains from one sample in a study of CD8+CD57+ T cells in acquired aplastic anemia. TCRdb called the reads again in MiXCR, with one record for every CDR3 protein. The table shows over 250,000 distinct CDR3 sequences, with roughly 61% occurring only once. The sequencing sample was made of sorted CD4+, CD8+, or CD8+CD57+ T cells (not recorded which) from PBMCs. Source of these receptors: a human donor with aplastic anemia. CDR3s include the opening cysteine and the closing phenylalanine or tryptophan. Fields, in order: D gene, clone size, J gene, V gene, CDR3 DNA, CDR3 protein. D genes are given only for firm matches. The size entry is marked missing in some rows and otherwise reads once, few, many or a size class.

>TRBD1|-|TRBJ1-2|TRBV19
TGTGCCAGTAGACAGGACAGGCGAGACTATGGCTACACCTTC
CASRQDRRDYGYTF
>TRBD1|once|TRBJ1-1|TRBV20-1
TGCAGTGCCCCCCCCGACGGCAGGGGGGCTTTCTTT
CSAPPDGRGAFF
>-|many|TRBJ2-1|TRBV5-1
TGCGCCAGCAGCCAGGGACTGACGAAAAGCAATGAGCAGTTCTTC
CASSQGLTKSNEQFF
>-|-|TRBJ2-5|TRBV5-1
TGCGCCAGCAGCTTGGTCGGAGGGGACGAGACCCAGTACTTC
CASSLVGGDETQYF
>-|once|TRBJ2-7|TRBV29-1
TGCAGCGTGCGACCAATTATCAGCTATGGCTACGAGCAGTACTTC
CSVRPIISYGYEQYF
>-|many|TRBJ2-7|TRBV20-1
TGCAGTGCTAGGGTTTACGAGCAGTACTTC
CSARVYEQYF
>-|-|TRBJ2-5|TRBV19
TGTGCCAGTAGTAACGGGGAGACCCAGTACTTC
CASSNGETQYF
>-|-|TRBJ1-2|TRBV7-3
TGTGCCAGCAGCCCCGTCCTACAGGGACCTAACTATGGCTACACCTTC
CASSPVLQGPNYGYTF
>-|-|TRBJ2-3|TRBV7-6
TGTGCCAGCAGCTCCCAGCTCACAGATACGCAGTATTTT
CASSSQLTDTQYF
>-|-|TRBJ2-7|TRBV10-3
TGTGCCATCAGCGGCCAAGACGAGCAGTACTTC
CAISGQDEQYF
>-|-|TRBJ1-1|TRBV2
TGTGCCAGCAGTGTTGAAGCATTGAAAACTGAAGCCTTCTTT
CASSVEALKTEAFF
>-|-|TRBJ2-7|TRBV7-9
TGTGCCAGCAGCTTATCCCCGGGCGGGGGCCTGGCCTACGAGCAGTACTTC
CASSLSPGGGLAYEQYF
>-|-|TRBJ2-2|TRBV19
TGTGCCAGTAGTATATCGGAATCCGGGGAGCTGTTTTTT
CASSISESGELFF
>TRBD2|-|TRBJ2-3|TRBV20-1
TGCAGTGCTAGGGATAGCGGGGGGGCAGATACGCAGTATTTT
CSARDSGGADTQYF
>-|-|TRBJ1-2|TRBV24-1
TGTGCCACCAGTGATTTCGGGACTAACTATGGCTACACCTTC
CATSDFGTNYGYTF
>-|-|TRBJ2-2|TRBV7-8
TGTGCCAGCAGCTTAGCGGTCAGCGGGACACCGAACACCGGGGAGCTGTTTTTT
CASSLAVSGTPNTGELFF
>TRBD1|many|TRBJ2-5|TRBV20-1
TGCAGTGCTCAATCCAGACAGGGCCAAGAGACCCAGTACTTC
CSAQSRQGQETQYF
>TRBD1|few|TRBJ1-5|TRBV29-1
TGCAGCGTTGATGCAGGACAGGGGCAAGCCCAGCATTTT
CSVDAGQGQAQHF
>-|-|TRBJ1-5|TRBV19
TGTGCCAGTAGTCTTATGACAGAAACACGGGTTTATAGCAATCAGCCCCAGCATTTT
CASSLMTETRVYSNQPQHF
>TRBD2|-|TRBJ2-3|TRBV7-9
TGTGCCAGCAGCTCCGGGACTAGCGGGAACACAGATACGCAGTATTTT
CASSSGTSGNTDTQYF
>TRBD2|few|TRBJ2-7|TRBV7-6
TGTGCCAGCAGCCCCGCGGCTAGCGGGAGCTACGAGCAGTACTTC
CASSPAASGSYEQYF
>TRBD1|few|TRBJ2-7|TRBV7-8
TGTGCCAGCAGCTTAGTGCGGACAGGGTGGAACGAGCAGTACTTC
CASSLVRTGWNEQYF
>-|many|TRBJ1-1|TRBV7-9
TGTGCCAGCAGCTCGGGTTTGACTGAAGCTTTCTTT
CASSSGLTEAFF
>TRBD1|many|TRBJ1-2|TRBV7-3
TGTGCCAGCAGCTCCTACACCGGGACAGGGGTCGCCTATGGCTACACCTTC
CASSSYTGTGVAYGYTF
>TRBD1|many|TRBJ1-1|TRBV7-9
TGTGCCAGCAGCCCCCGTCAGGGGGACACTGAAGCTTTCTTT
CASSPRQGDTEAFF
>-|many|TRBJ2-7|TRBV19
TGTGCCAGTAGTATTGGTCCAGACCGCTACGAGCAGTACTTC
CASSIGPDRYEQYF
>-|-|TRBJ2-7|TRBV7-9
TGTGCCAGCGGCCAGGGGCGGGTTAGCTCCTACGAGCAGTACTTC
CASGQGRVSSYEQYF
>-|-|TRBJ2-3|TRBV6-4
TGTGCCAGCAGTGACGGGGGGGCTAGCACAGATACGCAGTATTTT
CASSDGGASTDTQYF
>-|-|TRBJ1-1|TRBV9
TGTGCCAGCAGCGTGGGATTCGGCACTGAAGCTTTCTTT
CASSVGFGTEAFF
>-|once|TRBJ2-7|TRBV10-3
TGTGCCAGCAGCCTAGTCGACCGGGGGCAGTACTTC
CASSLVDRGQYF
>-|few|TRBJ1-6|TRBV7-9
TGTGCCAGCAGCTTAAAGGGCAATTCACCCCTCCACTTT
CASSLKGNSPLHF
>TRBD2|-|TRBJ2-5|TRBV12-3/TRBV12-4
TGTGCCAGCAGTCGCGAAACTAGCGGGAGGGGCGAGACCCAGTACTTC
CASSRETSGRGETQYF
>TRBD2|-|TRBJ2-1|TRBV7-6
TGTGCCAGCAGCCTTATGGGACTAGCGTTCTATGAGCAGTTCTTC
CASSLMGLAFYEQFF
>-|many|TRBJ2-5|TRBV5-6
TGTGCCAGCAGCTTGGCCGCGCTGGTGGGGACCCAGTACTTC
CASSLAALVGTQYF
>-|-|TRBJ2-5|TRBV2
TGTGCCAGCAGTTCTACAGGGTGGGGAGAGACCCAGTACTTC
CASSSTGWGETQYF
>-|once|TRBJ2-5|TRBV7-6
TGTGCCACCAACCCAGGGTTTGAGGAGACCCAGTACTTC
CATNPGFEETQYF
>-|many|TRBJ1-1|TRBV15
TGTGCCACCGGGGTCGGGGGGTTGGAAACTGAAGCTTTCTTT
CATGVGGLETEAFF
>TRBD1|few|TRBJ2-3|TRBV7-9
TGTGCCAGCAGCTTAGCCGGACAGGGGTTGGATACGCAGTATTTT
CASSLAGQGLDTQYF
>-|-|TRBJ1-1|TRBV20-1
TGCAGTGCTAGAGTACACCAGAACACTGAAGCTTTCTTT
CSARVHQNTEAFF
>-|-|TRBJ2-5|TRBV10-3
TGTGCCAGCAGTTACTCGGCAGGGCTGGAGACCCAGTACTTC
CASSYSAGLETQYF
>TRBD1|-|TRBJ1-4|TRBV12-3/TRBV12-4
TGTGCCAGCAGTGCCGCAGGGGGCCGGGGTGAAAAACTGTTTTTT
CASSAAGGRGEKLFF
>-|-|TRBJ1-2|TRBV24-1
TGTGCCACCAGTGATTTTTCGTTTGGCTACACCTTC
CATSDFSFGYTF
>-|once|TRBJ1-1|TRBV7-9
TGCGCCAGCAGCTTAAGGGAAAGGGGAGGCACTGAAGCTTTCTTT
CASSLRERGGTEAFF
>TRBD2|-|TRBJ2-1|TRBV5-1
TGCGCCAGCAGCTGGGGCGGGGGGAACTCCTACAATGAGCAGTTCTTC
CASSWGGGNSYNEQFF
>TRBD1|once|TRBJ1-5|TRBV20-1
TGCAGTGCTACGGACAGGACTTATAGCAATCAGCCCCAGCATTTT
CSATDRTYSNQPQHF
>TRBD2|-|TRBJ2-1|TRBV29-1
TGCAGCGTCCTTAGCGGGGCCGGTGAGAATGAGCAGTTCTTC
CSVLSGAGENEQFF
>-|-|TRBJ2-7|TRBV10-3
TGTGCCATCAAAAAATCTAGCGAGCAGTACTTC
CAIKKSSEQYF
>-|-|TRBJ1-1|TRBV7-9
TGTGCCAGCAGCTCATCGGGACCCGCATTTGAAGCTTTCTTT
CASSSSGPAFEAFF
>-|many|TRBJ1-5|TRBV2
TGTGCCAGCAGTGGACGGATTAGCAATCAGCCCCAGCATTTT
CASSGRISNQPQHF
>TRBD2|once|TRBJ2-7|TRBV6-6
TGTGCCAGCAGTTTAGATGGTAGCGGGAGGACCTACGAGCAGTACTTC
CASSLDGSGRTYEQYF
>TRBD1|many|TRBJ1-1|TRBV6-5
TGTGCCAGCAGTACCACAGGGGCCAACACTGAAGCTTTCTTT
CASSTTGANTEAFF
>-|once|TRBJ2-2|TRBV12-3/TRBV12-4
TGTGCCAGCAGCTTAGGAGACGGCACCAGGGAGCTGTTTTTT
CASSLGDGTRELFF
>-|-|TRBJ2-3|TRBV5-1
TGCGCCAGCAGCCAAGGGTCCGGGGGTTCTGATACGCAGTATTTT
CASSQGSGGSDTQYF
>TRBD2|-|TRBJ2-7|TRBV20-1
TGCAGTGCAGCACCCCCTAGCGGGGGGCAATACGAGCAGTACTTC
CSAAPPSGGQYEQYF
>TRBD1|few|TRBJ1-2|TRBV19
TGTGCCAGTCTCCCTACACAGGGGGCTAACTATGGCTACACCTTC
CASLPTQGANYGYTF
>-|many|TRBJ2-3|TRBV20-1
TGCAGTGCTGGGGCGGGCCACACAGATACGCAGTATTTT
CSAGAGHTDTQYF
>-|-|TRBJ2-7|TRBV2
TGTGCCAGCCGGGACTTGCCCTCCTACGAGCAGTACTTC
CASRDLPSYEQYF
>TRBD2|many|TRBJ2-3|TRBV4-2
TGTGCCAGCAGCGGGAGGGCCGGAGATACGCAGTATTTT
CASSGRAGDTQYF
>-|-|TRBJ1-6|TRBV7-2
TGTGCCAGCAGCTTGGGAGAGGGGGGTTCACCCCTCCACTTT
CASSLGEGGSPLHF